The TCR beta chain under discussion was sequenced for a study of blood T cells in healthy people across ages. Findings and limits, study-wide: TCR beta diversity was tightly associated with the proportion of naive T cells.

Next came a second PCR, run for about 7 to 12 cycles, which used a sample-barcoded 5' primer along with a J-beta primer mix. A single record per CDR3 protein comes from TCRdb applying MiXCR to the 5' RACE reads. This table has just under 900,000 distinct CDR3 sequences, 29% appearing once. Peripheral blood was drawn, ten milliliters per donor. Every sample yielded at least 6.5 million isolated PBMCs. This clonotype was recorded many times. What it binds is not known. The sample was blood. The TCR originated in a woman older than 75 in good health.

CDR3 nucleotides: TGTGCCATCAGTGAGTCTACTAGCTACGAGCAGTACTTC. It encodes CAISESTSYEQYF. The V gene is TRBV10-3, the J gene TRBJ2-7; tentatively, D is TRBD2 (5 bases). CDR1 and CDR2 (germline): ENHRY, SYGVKD. Trimming took 0 bases from V and 3 from J, leaving 6 bases between them. This CDR3 contains 13 residues.